The rows below give T cell receptor beta chains drawn from one sample of a study of cytomegalovirus exposure and HLA in healthy donors. Sequencing was performed with immunoSEQ multiplex PCR; in TCRdb, only in-frame clones are kept and a portion is missing. The sample shows approximately 130,000 clones, around 83% of them seen only once. The specimen sequenced was PBMCs. Receptor source: a girl aged 2 to 9 in good health and CMV-seronegative. The CDR3 runs from the conserved cysteine through the conserved F or W. D genes are given only for firm matches. Clone size, where shown, is once, few, many, or a class for clones that have expanded.

d_gene,len,v_gene,j_gene,abundance,CDR3aa,CDR3nt
NA,14,TRBV25-1,TRBJ2-7,NA,CASSAMQLSYEQYF,TGTGCCAGCAGTGCGATGCAACTCTCCTACGAGCAGTACTTC
TRBD1,15,TRBV10-3,TRBJ1-1,once,CAISEAGTGSTEAFF,TGTGCCATCAGTGAGGCCGGGACAGGGTCCACTGAAGCTTTCTTT
TRBD1,15,TRBV6-5,TRBJ2-4,NA,CASSPRDSKKNIQYF,TGTGCCAGCAGTCCCCGGGACAGCAAAAAAAACATTCAGTACTTC
TRBD2,16,TRBV4-2,TRBJ2-5,NA,CASSPEGAGVQETQYF,TGTGCCAGCAGCCCCGAAGGTGCGGGGGTCCAAGAGACCCAGTACTTC
NA,16,TRBV13,TRBJ1-2,NA,CASSLVPGRKTYGYTF,TGTGCCAGCAGCTTAGTGCCAGGGCGGAAAACCTATGGCTACACCTTC
NA,15,TRBV4-1,TRBJ2-2,NA,CASSQNPGKAGELFF,TGCGCCAGCAGCCAAAATCCAGGGAAGGCCGGGGAGCTGTTTTTT
TRBD2,14,TRBV2,TRBJ2-3,NA,CASKPGLATDTQYF,TGTGCCAGCAAACCGGGACTAGCCACAGATACGCAGTATTTT
TRBD1,14,TRBV5-1,TRBJ1-1,NA,CASSALQGAGEAFF,TGCGCCAGCAGCGCACTACAGGGGGCAGGTGAAGCTTTCTTT
TRBD2,16,TRBV30,TRBJ2-7,NA,CAWSEPSQRGGSEQYF,TGTGCCTGGAGTGAACCATCCCAGCGGGGGGGCAGCGAGCAGTACTTC
TRBD2,15,TRBV7-7,TRBJ2-5,NA,CASSDPGLREETQYF,TGTGCTAGCAGCGACCCGGGACTAAGGGAAGAGACCCAGTACTTC
TRBD1,13,TRBV19,TRBJ1-5,NA,CASSMDRSQPQHF,TGTGCCAGTAGTATGGACAGGTCTCAGCCCCAGCATTTT
NA,12,TRBV7-9,TRBJ2-7,NA,CASSPVPGEQYF,TGTGCCAGCAGCCCCGTTCCCGGCGAGCAGTACTTC
TRBD1,16,TRBV4-1,TRBJ1-5,NA,CASSQEMGQLNQPQHF,TGCGCCAGCAGCCAAGAAATGGGACAGCTGAATCAGCCCCAGCATTTT
TRBD1,17,TRBV18,TRBJ2-6,few,CASSLQGAVSGANVLTF,TGTGCCAGCTCACTTCAGGGGGCGGTATCTGGGGCCAACGTCCTGACTTTC
TRBD2,14,TRBV27,TRBJ2-7,once,CASRSSGSGYEQYF,TGTGCCAGCAGGTCAAGCGGGAGTGGGTACGAGCAGTACTTC
TRBD2,16,TRBV7-2,TRBJ2-1,NA,CASSLIAGVSYNEQFF,TGTGCCAGCAGCTTAATAGCGGGGGTGTCCTACAATGAGCAGTTCTTC
NA,13,TRBV28,TRBJ2-7,NA,CATLDRQAYEQYF,TGTGCCACCCTTGACAGGCAAGCCTACGAGCAGTACTTC
TRBD2,13,TRBV27,TRBJ2-2,once,CASRLAVTGELFF,TGTGCCAGCAGACTAGCGGTCACCGGGGAGCTGTTTTTT
NA,15,TRBV5-1,TRBJ1-1,NA,CASSLGQGMYTEAFF,TGCGCCAGCAGCTTGGGGCAGGGAATGTACACTGAAGCTTTCTTT
TRBD1,14,TRBV28,TRBJ2-1,NA,CASVNRGKYNEQFF,TGTGCCAGCGTCAACAGGGGGAAGTACAATGAGCAGTTCTTC
NA,15,TRBV19,TRBJ2-3,NA,CASRKGSGDTDTQYF,TGTGCCAGTAGGAAGGGCAGCGGAGACACAGATACGCAGTATTTT